This passage covers 25 T cell receptor beta chains from one sample sequenced in a study of long-term antiretroviral therapy in people with HIV. Version v3.0 of the immunoSEQ assay was performed at survey level. Clones were read by immunoSEQ multiplex PCR, and TCRdb kept only the in-frame ones, dropping some. Of some 17,000 clones in the sample, just under 80% were seen once. Source: unsorted PBMCs, taken 3.2 to 3.4 years after starting antiretroviral therapy. These receptors came from a woman aged 40-49 years with HIV.

CDR3 amino acids: CASSVRGGGRETQYF. The CDR3 bases are TGTGCCAGCAGCGTCAGAGGCGGGGGCCGGGAGACCCAGTACTTC. The rearrangement joins TRBV9 to TRBJ2-5; tentative D call: TRBD2 (7 bases). Trimming left V 2 bases short and J 5 bases short, with 16 bases between. This CDR3 region has 15 residues. Germline V gives CDR1 SGDLS, CDR2 YYNGEE. Complete variable domain (other parts from reference TRBV9 and TRBJ2-5): DSGVTQTPKHLITATGQRVTLRCSPRSGDLSVYWYQQSLDQGLQFLIQYYNGEERAKGNILERFSAQQFPDLHSELNLSSLELGDSALYFCASSVRGGGRETQYFGPGTRLLVL.

The gene calls are TRBV30 and TRBJ2-5, with D maybe TRBD1 (5 bases). This CDR3 spans 13 amino acids. Germline V lookup: CDR1 GTSNPN, CDR2 SVGIG (reference sequence). V shed 1 base and J shed 5 bases, with 11 bases lying between them. The CDR3 sequence is CAWSEGPRETQYF. CDR3 DNA: TGTGCCTGGAGTGAGGGGCCGCGGGAGACCCAGTACTTC.

The chain recombines TRBV11-2 with TRBJ2-5, with unresolved D. The CDR3 length is 12 residues. Germline CDR1 and CDR2: SGHAT and FQNNGV. V was shortened by 4 bases and J by 6 bases, with 9 bases between the two germline ends. The CDR3 here is CASSSGLKTQYF. DNA of the CDR3: TGTGCCAGCAGCTCGGGTTTGAAGACCCAGTACTTC.

The chain recombines TRBV5-6 with TRBJ2-5; D is perhaps TRBD2 (6 bases). CDR3 length: 17 amino acids. Germline CDR1 reads SGHDT; CDR2 reads YYEEEE. V was cut by 0 bases and J by 2 bases, with 17 bases left in between. CDR3 sequence (DNA): TGTGCCAGCAGCTTGGGGGGTAAGGCGGGGCGTCAAGAGACCCAGTACTTC. Its translation is CASSLGGKAGRQETQYF.

This sequence joins TRBV14 and TRBJ1-2; 8 nucleotides agree with TRBD1. The J segment lost 4 bases and the V segment lost 4 bases, leaving 8 bases of the junction unmatched. Germline V gene sequence: CDR1 SGHDN, CDR2 FVKESK. The CDR3 loop spans 15 amino acids. The CDR3 here is CASSLSDRGGYGYTF. In DNA, the CDR3 is TGTGCCAGCAGCCTCAGCGACAGGGGCGGCTATGGCTACACCTTC.

The rearrangement links TRBV2 to TRBJ1-1; D possibly corresponds to TRBD1 (6 bases). The CDR3 is made up of 11 amino acids. Germline lookup yields CDR1 SNHLY and CDR2 FYNNEI. Between the trimmed V and J ends, which lost 7 bases and 7 bases, there was a span of 10 bases. CDR3: CASKGGSEAFF. The DNA for the CDR3 is TGTGCCAGCAAGGGGGGCAGTGAAGCTTTCTTT.

The chain couples TRBV7-9 to TRBJ1-3; 7 nucleotides align to TRBD1. V trimming: 6 bases; J trimming: 2 bases; junction bases outside the gene matches: 1. The CDR3 contains 13 residues. The germline CDR1 and CDR2 sequences are SEHNR and FQNEAQ (reference sequence). This CDR3 reads CASRDRTGNTIYF. For the CDR3, the DNA is TGTGCCAGCAGGGACAGGACTGGAAACACCATATATTTT. Full variable domain (rest looked up from reference TRBV7-9 and TRBJ1-3): DTGVSQNPRHKITKRGQNVTFRCDPISEHNRLYWYRQTLGQGPEFLTYFQNEAQLEKSRLLSDRFSAERPKGSFSTLEIQRTEQGDSAMYLCASRDRTGNTIYFGEGSWLTVV.

J is TRBJ2-2 and V is TRBV27; D remains unclear. The germline gives CDR1 MNHEY, CDR2 SMNVEV (reference sequence). Deletions cut 10 bases from V and 5 bases from J, with 14 bases between. This CDR3 contains 13 residues. The CDR3 reads CATLLRVTGELFF. The CDR3 nucleotides are TGTGCCACCCTTCTTCGGGTTACCGGGGAGCTGTTTTTT.

The CDR3 region has the DNA TGTGCCAGCAAAAGGACTAGCGGGGTCTACGAGCAGTACTTC. This translates into CASKRTSGVYEQYF. This sequence joins TRBV6-5 and TRBJ2-7; 12 bases are a match to TRBD2. Germline V gene lookup returns CDR1 MNHEY and CDR2 SVGAGI. The V segment lost 7 bases and the J segment 3 bases; nucleotides outside the gene matches: 4. CDR3 length equals 14 residues.

V usage is TRBV18 and J usage is TRBJ2-2, with 9 bases lining up with TRBD1. This CDR3 has 18 residues. After removal of 2 bases from V and 4 bases from J, the junction contained 11 bases not matched to a gene. Germline V CDR1 and CDR2: KGHSH, LQKENI. The CDR3 DNA is TGTGCCAGCTCACCAACTAAGACCGGGACAGGGTTCACCGGGGAGCTGTTTTTT. This translates into CASSPTKTGTGFTGELFF.

The rearrangement joins TRBV10-3 to TRBJ2-5; 7 bases fit TRBD1. Germline V gene lookup returns CDR1 ENHRY and CDR2 SYGVKD. The CDR3 covers 16 residues. J lost 2 bases, V lost 3 bases, and 9 bases had no gene match. CDR3 region: CAISDLNRGRQETQYF. The CDR3 DNA sequence: TGTGCCATCAGTGACCTTAACAGGGGACGTCAAGAGACCCAGTACTTC.

This rearrangement joins TRBV7-9 to TRBJ2-1, with 9 bases matching TRBD2. V lost 6 bases, J lost 8 bases, and 5 bases stayed unmatched. This CDR3 spans 13 amino acids. CDR1 and CDR2 (germline): SEHNR, FQNEAQ (reference sequence). The CDR3 here is CASRRGGKDEQFF. CDR3 sequence (DNA): TGTGCCAGCAGGCGGGGGGGGAAAGATGAGCAGTTCTTC.

The chain carries TRBV4-3 and TRBJ2-4, with D possibly being TRBD2 (5 bases). Germline values: CDR1 LGHNA, CDR2 YSLEER. The CDR3 runs to 15 residues. V was shortened by 0 bases and J by 9 bases, with 15 bases between the two germline ends. The chain's CDR3 is CASSQDPGKDAIQYF. The CDR3 coding sequence is TGCGCCAGCAGCCAAGATCCCGGGAAAGATGCCATTCAGTACTTC.

V usage is TRBV30 and J usage is TRBJ2-1; 8 bases line up with TRBD1. CDR3 length equals 12 residues. Germline V lookup: CDR1 GTSNPN, CDR2 SVGIG (reference sequence). CDR3 sequence reads: CAHGQGYNEQFF. DNA for the CDR3: TGTGCACACGGACAGGGCTACAATGAGCAGTTCTTC.

The chain uses TRBV2 and TRBJ1-2; TRBD1 matches 7 bases. With 3 bases clipped from V and 8 bases from J, the junction kept 6 bases outside the gene matches. The germline V gene has CDR1 SNHLY and CDR2 FYNNEI. This CDR3 spans 13 amino acids. The CDR3 DNA follows: TGTGCCAGCAGTGACCGGACAGGTCACGGCTACACCTTC. Protein sequence: CASSDRTGHGYTF. The complete variable domain, with remaining parts taken from reference TRBV2 and TRBJ1-2, reads EPEVTQTPSHQVTQMGQEVILRCVPISNHLYFYWYRQILGQKVEFLVSFYNNEISEKSEIFDDQFSVERPDGSNFTLKIRSTKLEDSAMYFCASSDRTGHGYTFGSGTRLTVV.

The chain couples TRBV6-1 to TRBJ1-4; D possibly corresponds to TRBD1 (5 bases). The germline V gene encodes CDR1 MNHNS and CDR2 SASEGT. The V gene lost 4 bases and the J gene lost 0 bases, with 6 bases spanning the gap. This CDR3 region has 14 residues. This chain's CDR3 is CASSAGPTNEKLFF. The CDR3, as DNA: TGTGCCAGCAGTGCGGGACCAACTAATGAAAAACTGTTTTTT.

The chain links TRBV4-3 to TRBJ1-1; D is perhaps TRBD1 (5 bases). The CDR3 has 15 amino acids. V lost 1 base and J 5 bases, leaving 14 bases between the germline ends. CDR1 LGHNA and CDR2 YSLEER come from the germline V gene. CDR3 DNA: TGCGCCAGCAGCCAAGGAGGGTTTAGGGGTACTGAAGCTTTCTTT. Translating it yields CASSQGGFRGTEAFF.

The chain links TRBV6-1 to TRBJ2-2; D not resolved. The CDR3 sequence is 15 residues long. V lost 2 bases and J lost 3, with 10 bases in between. Per the germline V gene, CDR1 is MNHNS and CDR2 is SASEGT. Written as DNA, the CDR3 is TGTGCCAGCAGTGAATACCCTGATCACACCGGGGAGCTGTTTTTT. Translated: CASSEYPDHTGELFF.

This clone is a singleton in its sample. The chain employs TRBV14 and TRBJ1-2; no clear D. Germline lookup yields CDR1 SGHDN and CDR2 FVKESK. Trimming took 0 bases from V and 8 from J, leaving 10 bases between them. The CDR3 is 13 amino acids. CDR3 bases: TGTGCCAGCAGCCAAGAAGGGTCTTGGGGCTACACCTTC. It encodes CASSQEGSWGYTF.

The chain has TRBV5-4 and TRBJ2-5, with a tentative D call TRBD1 (7 bases). Germline-derived CDR1 and CDR2 are SGHNT and YYREEE (reference sequence). There are 16 residues in the CDR3. V was shortened by 4 bases and J by 4 bases, with 20 bases between the two germline ends. The CDR3 DNA reads as TGTGCCAGCAGCGGAGGGGGCAAGATGAATAGAGAGACCCAGTACTTC. Translating gives CASSGGGKMNRETQYF.

The rearrangement joins TRBV7-2 to TRBJ2-2; D gene uncertain. V lost 2 bases and J 0 bases, leaving 7 bases between the germline ends. Germline-derived CDR1 and CDR2 are SGHTA and FQGNSA. The CDR3 covers 15 residues. The CDR3 DNA follows: TGTGCCAGCAGCTTAACGGTCGCGAACACCGGGGAGCTGTTTTTT. This sequence encodes CASSLTVANTGELFF.

V usage is TRBV7-9 and J usage is TRBJ2-7; D possibly corresponds to TRBD1 (6 bases). The CDR3 loop spans 13 amino acids. Germline V CDR1 and CDR2: SEHNR, FQNEAQ (reference sequence). The V end was cut by 4 bases, the J end by 5 bases, with 12 bases between. The CDR3 coding sequence is TGTGCCAGCAGCTCCGGAAAGGGGGACGAGCAGTACTTC. Residues: CASSSGKGDEQYF.

The chain recombines TRBV5-1 with TRBJ1-1, with a weak D call TRBD1 (6 bases). The CDR3 covers 15 residues. Trimming took 4 bases from V and 3 from J, leaving 16 bases between them. The germline CDR1 and CDR2 sequences are SGHRS and YFSETQ. The CDR3, as DNA: TGCGCCAGCAGCCGTGAGGGGGGGCCGGACACTGAAGCTTTCTTT. It yields the protein CASSREGGPDTEAFF.

This chain joins TRBV19 and TRBJ1-2; 7 positions agree with TRBD1. Per germline, CDR1 LNHDA and CDR2 SQIVND (reference sequence). The CDR3 is 16 residues long. The J segment lost 5 bases and the V segment lost 2 bases, leaving 11 bases of the junction unmatched. The CDR3 reads CASSITHRTGAYGYTF. CDR3 bases: TGTGCCAGTAGTATAACGCATCGGACAGGCGCATATGGCTACACCTTC.

This rearrangement joins TRBV18 to TRBJ1-1; tentatively, D is TRBD1 (6 bases). The V gene's germline CDR1 is KGHSH and CDR2 LQKENI. The CDR3 contains 14 residues. The V and J ends lost 0 bases and 5 bases respectively, with 10 bases between them. The CDR3 nucleotides are TGTGCCAGCTCACCACCACAGGGAGAGACTGAAGCTTTCTTT. This codes for CASSPPQGETEAFF.